A selection of T cell receptor beta chains follows, all from one sample in a study of T cells after yellow fever vaccination. In TCRdb, the 5' RACE reads were re-called with MiXCR into one record per CDR3 protein. The profile shows 200,000 to 300,000 distinct CDR3 sequences, 6.7% of them singletons. The sample was CD4+ T cells sorted from PBMCs, taken on the day of the yellow fever booster vaccination. The receptors stem from a man aged 25 to 45 who received the YFV17D yellow fever vaccine. Each CDR3 is given with its conserved first and last residue. The order of the fields is D gene, V gene, J gene, clone size, CDR3 protein, CDR3 DNA. A D gene is named only where the DNA matches it firmly. The size of a clone is reported for some rows only, either as once, few or many, or as a class for expanded clones.

D gene: TRBD2
V gene: TRBV19
J gene: TRBJ2-2
clone size: few
CDR3 protein: CASSPSGSWTGELFF
CDR3 DNA: TGTGCCAGTAGTCCCAGCGGGAGTTGGACCGGGGAGCTGTTTTTT

D gene: .
V gene: TRBV10-2
J gene: TRBJ2-7
clone size: .
CDR3 protein: CASRPVPKRDADLTYEQYF
CDR3 DNA: TGCGCCAGCAGACCGGTTCCAAAACGAGACGCGGATCTTACCTACGAGCAGTACTTC

D gene: .
V gene: TRBV20-1
J gene: TRBJ1-3
clone size: .
CDR3 protein: CSARDRQSGNTIYF
CDR3 DNA: TGCAGTGCTAGGGACCGGCAGTCTGGAAACACCATATATTTT

D gene: .
V gene: TRBV29-1
J gene: TRBJ1-2
clone size: few
CDR3 protein: CSVVGGEGYTF
CDR3 DNA: TGCAGCGTGGTTGGCGGGGAGGGCTACACCTTC

D gene: .
V gene: TRBV12-3/TRBV12-4
J gene: TRBJ2-1
clone size: .
CDR3 protein: CASSSQGGGRYNEQFF
CDR3 DNA: TGTGCCAGCAGTTCTCAGGGGGGAGGCAGGTACAATGAGCAGTTCTTC

D gene: TRBD2
V gene: TRBV19
J gene: TRBJ2-3
clone size: .
CDR3 protein: CATSSGPSTDTQYF
CDR3 DNA: TGTGCCACCTCTAGCGGGCCTAGCACAGATACGCAGTATTTT

D gene: .
V gene: TRBV5-1
J gene: TRBJ2-7
clone size: .
CDR3 protein: CASCVGTLYEQYF
CDR3 DNA: TGCGCCAGCTGCGTGGGGACGCTCTACGAGCAGTACTTC

D gene: .
V gene: TRBV24-1
J gene: TRBJ2-5
clone size: few
CDR3 protein: CATSDSYQETQYF
CDR3 DNA: TGTGCCACCAGTGACTCGTACCAAGAGACCCAGTACTTC

D gene: .
V gene: TRBV9
J gene: TRBJ2-5
clone size: many
CDR3 protein: CASSVGLGGETQYF
CDR3 DNA: TGTGCCAGCAGCGTAGGCTTAGGTGGAGAGACCCAGTACTTC

D gene: TRBD2
V gene: TRBV20-1
J gene: TRBJ2-1
clone size: .
CDR3 protein: CCVRPSSGSSYNEQFF
CDR3 DNA: TGCTGTGTGCGGCCTTCTAGCGGGAGCTCCTACAATGAGCAGTTCTTC

D gene: TRBD1
V gene: TRBV5-1
J gene: TRBJ2-1
clone size: many
CDR3 protein: CASSLFGRDSSYNEQFF
CDR3 DNA: TGCGCCAGCAGCTTGTTTGGCCGGGACAGCTCCTACAATGAGCAGTTCTTC

D gene: .
V gene: TRBV4-1
J gene: TRBJ1-6
clone size: many
CDR3 protein: CASGPSTGYNSPLHF
CDR3 DNA: TGCGCCAGCGGACCTTCTACAGGGTATAATTCACCCCTCCACTTT

D gene: TRBD2
V gene: TRBV28
J gene: TRBJ2-1
clone size: few
CDR3 protein: CASSFYGGGPYNEQFF
CDR3 DNA: TGTGCCAGCAGCTTCTACGGGGGAGGGCCCTACAATGAGCAGTTCTTC

D gene: .
V gene: TRBV10-1
J gene: TRBJ2-3
clone size: few
CDR3 protein: CASSANRGTDTQYF
CDR3 DNA: TGCGCCAGCAGTGCTAACAGAGGCACAGATACGCAGTATTTT

D gene: .
V gene: TRBV5-1
J gene: TRBJ2-5
clone size: .
CDR3 protein: CASSSSGGRETQYF
CDR3 DNA: TGCGCCAGCAGCTCCTCAGGCGGAAGGGAGACCCAGTACTTC

D gene: .
V gene: TRBV6-5
J gene: TRBJ2-5
clone size: .
CDR3 protein: CASSYRDRPGTQYF
CDR3 DNA: TGTGCCAGCAGTTACCGTGACAGGCCAGGGACCCAGTACTTC

D gene: .
V gene: TRBV7-2
J gene: TRBJ2-1
clone size: .
CDR3 protein: CASSSQGGTYNEQFF
CDR3 DNA: TGTGCCAGCAGCTCCCAGGGTGGGACCTATAATGAGCAGTTCTTC

D gene: TRBD2
V gene: TRBV20-1
J gene: TRBJ2-1
clone size: many
CDR3 protein: CSASGAGLAGVDEQFF
CDR3 DNA: TGCAGTGCTAGTGGGGCGGGACTAGCGGGAGTAGATGAGCAGTTCTTC

D gene: .
V gene: TRBV20-1
J gene: TRBJ2-1
clone size: few
CDR3 protein: CSASVQFFGGEQFF
CDR3 DNA: TGCAGTGCTAGTGTCCAATTTTTCGGGGGTGAGCAGTTCTTC

D gene: TRBD1
V gene: TRBV19
J gene: TRBJ2-1
clone size: .
CDR3 protein: CASNPGTGLSYNEQFF
CDR3 DNA: TGTGCCAGTAACCCCGGGACAGGGCTCTCCTACAATGAGCAGTTCTTC

D gene: TRBD1
V gene: TRBV7-9
J gene: TRBJ1-4
clone size: few
CDR3 protein: CASSVGQGDEKLFF
CDR3 DNA: TGTGCCAGCAGCGTAGGACAGGGGGACGAAAAACTGTTTTTT

D gene: TRBD2
V gene: TRBV3-1
J gene: TRBJ2-7
clone size: .
CDR3 protein: CASSQPRLAGVEQYF
CDR3 DNA: TGTGCCAGCAGCCAACCACGACTAGCGGGAGTCGAGCAGTACTTC